This TCR beta chain stems from a study of blood T cell repertoires in COVID-19 (dated by TCRdb to 2018 to 2021). Study-wide context: Collaborator samples came from the United States, Italy and Spain and covered acute and convalescent phases of COVID-19. The prospective study material was composed of cDNA or gDNA derived from T cells, B-cell-depleted T cells, or PBMCs. Subjects who had been exposed to COVID-19, were actively infected with it, or had recovered from it provided the deeply sampled blood TCRbeta repertoires that made up the dataset. The repertoires were released in a freely available public database intended as a resource for research on the immune response to SARS-CoV-2. The samples were drawn from the first 160 participants of the ongoing ImmuneRACE study and from over a thousand subjects provided by 6 global collaborators. Sample metadata almost always included a de-identified subject ID, COVID-19 status, age in years and sex. Where available, HLA class I and class II types were taken from metadata supplied by the sample provider and were not determined by assay-based typing.

About this clone: The antigen it recognizes is unknown. Base qualities are not at hand, and no much larger clone is one base apart.

Each collaborating institution followed its own protocols to collect whole blood in K2EDTA tubes. For TCRbeta analysis, collaborators shipped samples in one of three forms: frozen whole blood, isolated PBMCs, or DNA extracted from either of those sample types. According to the germline V gene, CDR1 reads SGHRS and CDR2 reads YFSETQ. V ends up 4 bases short and J 5 bases short, with an unmatched junction base count of 3. The CDR3 goes from the cysteine to the phenylalanine over 14 residues. Kept here is only the CDR3 DNA, which spans 42 bases and is read in frame from base 1. Beyond this particular receptor, the publication reports: Clinical and demographic metadata were provided uncurated, with the amount varying by source and participant.

TCRbeta CDR3 regions were amplified from genomic DNA by means of the immunoSEQ Assay, a bias-controlled multiplex PCR. The published analysis was carried out like this. Within the assay, amplification of reference gene primers was used to estimate how many nucleated cells each sample contained. To quantify the absolute abundance of each unique TCRbeta CDR3 rearrangement, sequence reads were collapsed and filtered. For each sample, productive Simpson clonality was calculated as the square root of Simpson's diversity index over productive rearrangements. The table comes from immuneACCESS by way of TCRdb, which keeps in-frame sequences with V and J called. Part of the clones is missing from these tables; in studies checked, under half for an unresolved V gene and the rest for unknown reasons. The V and J calls and clone size come from that table; D and trimming were worked out from the DNA. Within this sample are 180,000 or so clones, with roughly 88% of them counted one time only. Under 4.5% of the sample rests with the top ten.

This receptor was obtained from a woman aged 25 to 39 with acute or convalescent COVID-19. The sample taken for sequencing was peripheral blood. In this chain, TRBV5-1 is recombined with TRBJ2-7; a stretch of 13 junction bases matches TRBD2. The DNA sequence follows: TGCGCCAGCAGCCCAGGACTAGCGGGAGACGAGCAGTACTTC. Its protein reads: CASSPGLAGDEQYF. The reference TRBV5-1 and TRBJ2-7 proteins fill in what lies around the CDR3, so the full variable domain reads KAGVTQTPRYLIKTRGQQVTLSCSPISGHRSVSWYQQTPGQGLQFLFEYFSETQRNKGNFPGRFSGRQFSNSRSEMNVSTLELGDSALYLCASSPGLAGDEQYFGPGTRLTVT.